Shown below are 22 T cell receptor beta chains from a single sample sequenced in a study of cytomegalovirus exposure and HLA in healthy donors. PCR employed 60 Vbeta and 13 Jbeta primers. The repertoire was sequenced with immunoSEQ multiplex PCR; TCRdb's copy has only in-frame clones and lacks some. Seen here are around 150,000 clones, approximately 68% observed once, and the top ten hold approximately 2.1%. The sequenced material came from PBMCs. The receptors here all came from a man aged 40-50 years in good health and CMV-seronegative.

The V call is TRBV7-2, the J call TRBJ2-1; 10 nucleotides match TRBD2. V lost 2 bases, J lost 7 bases, and 2 bases stayed unmatched. The CDR3 is made up of 14 amino acids. Germline V gene lookup returns CDR1 SGHTA and CDR2 FQGNSA. CDR3 coding DNA: TGTGCCAGCAGCTTACTAGCGGGAGTAAATGAGCAGTTCTTC. Amino acids: CASSLLAGVNEQFF.

In its sample, this clone was seen a few times. A junction boundary mismatches the germline segment, possibly from a read error. V usage is TRBV9 and J usage is TRBJ2-1, with D perhaps TRBD1 (6 bases). Germline-derived CDR1 and CDR2 are SGDLS and YYNGEE. The CDR3 is 15 amino acids. The CDR3 reads CASSATGTPYNEQFF. The CDR3 bases are TGTGCCAGCAGCGCTACCGGGACACCCTATAATGAGCAGTTCTTC.

The gene calls are TRBV5-6 and TRBJ2-1; 10 bases fit TRBD1. The V segment lost 3 bases and the J segment 4 bases; nucleotides outside the gene matches: 4. The CDR3 sequence is 15 residues long. Germline CDR1 reads SGHDT; CDR2 reads YYEEEE. CDR3 amino acids: CASSSVDRGYNEQFF. CDR3 DNA sequence: TGTGCCAGCAGCTCTGTGGACAGGGGGTACAATGAGCAGTTCTTC.

V gene TRBV9 combines with J gene TRBJ1-3; perhaps TRBD1 as D (5 bases). The V and J ends lost 3 bases and 4 bases respectively, with 20 bases between them. The CDR3 is 17 amino acids. CDR1 is SGDLS, CDR2 YYNGEE, per germline. The CDR3 DNA sequence: TGTGCCAGCAGCGAGGTCAGGGATCCGATTGACGGAAACACCATATATTTT. This codes for CASSEVRDPIDGNTIYF. Looking up the rest from reference TRBV9 and TRBJ1-3 gives the full variable domain: DSGVTQTPKHLITATGQRVTLRCSPRSGDLSVYWYQQSLDQGLQFLIQYYNGEERAKGNILERFSAQQFPDLHSELNLSSLELGDSALYFCASSEVRDPIDGNTIYFGEGSWLTVV.

The J gene is TRBJ2-1, the V gene TRBV7-8; maybe TRBD2 (6 bases). Germline CDR1 reads SGHVS; CDR2 reads FQNEAQ. Trimming took off 8 bases at V and 3 bases at J, with 14 bases between the two ends. The CDR3 totals 14 residues. CDR3 in amino acids: CASLPPGLYNEQFF. CDR3 DNA sequence: TGTGCCAGCCTCCCCCCGGGACTCTACAATGAGCAGTTCTTC.

The chain is built from TRBV7-3 and TRBJ2-1; D remains ambiguous. V was cut by 5 bases and J by 9 bases, with 14 bases left in between. From germline, CDR1 is SGHTA and CDR2 FQGTGA. The CDR3 extends over 13 amino acids. CDR3 residues: CASSARDSGEQFF. The CDR3, as DNA: TGTGCCAGCAGCGCCAGAGATTCGGGTGAGCAGTTCTTC.

The chain is built from TRBV29-1 and TRBJ2-5, with 8 bases aligning to TRBD1. J gave up 4 bases and V 4 bases, and 5 bases lay outside the gene matches. Germline V gives CDR1 SQVTM, CDR2 ANQGSEA. The CDR3 totals 13 residues. The CDR3 DNA is TGCAGCGTTGGGACAGGGACACTAGAGACCCAGTACTTC. Its protein product is CSVGTGTLETQYF.

The chain couples TRBV28 to TRBJ2-3, with TRBD1 matching 7 bases. CDR3 size: 16 residues. V lost 7 bases and J lost 6; bases outside the gene matches: 16. Germline V lookup: CDR1 MDHEN, CDR2 SYDVKM. The DNA for the CDR3 is TGTGCCAGCACCCCTACCCCAGCAGGGGGTGTTGATACGCAGTATTTT. This codes for CASTPTPAGGVDTQYF.

The chain has TRBV2 and TRBJ1-4; D is possibly TRBD1 (6 bases). The germline CDR1 and CDR2 sequences are SNHLY and FYNNEI. CDR3 length equals 14 residues. Trimming removed 5 bases at V and 8 bases at J, with 15 bases between. CDR3 loop: CASSKKGEREKLFF. CDR3 nucleotide sequence: TGTGCCAGCAGTAAGAAGGGGGAGAGAGAAAAACTGTTTTTT.

The V gene is TRBV5-1, the J gene TRBJ1-1; 7 positions agree with TRBD1. Germline V CDR1 and CDR2: SGHRS, YFSETQ. J gave up 1 base and V 5 bases, and 5 bases lay outside the gene matches. This CDR3 is built from 14 residues. CDR3 region: CASSKGAANTEAFF. The DNA for the CDR3 is TGCGCCAGCAGTAAGGGGGCGGCGAACACTGAAGCTTTCTTT.

The rearrangement joins TRBV29-1 to TRBJ2-3; tentative D call: TRBD2 (5 bases). The V gene's germline CDR1 is SQVTM and CDR2 ANQGSEA. The length of the CDR3 is 15 residues. Trimming shortened V by 1 base and J by 2 bases, and 13 bases separated the two germline ends. The CDR3 DNA is TGCAGCGTTGAAGCCGGGAACAGCAACACAGATACGCAGTATTTT. Encoded protein: CSVEAGNSNTDTQYF.

This clone occurred a few times. The V and J genes are TRBV6-5 and TRBJ2-3; no definite D call. The CDR3 is 14 residues long. V shed 4 bases and J shed 2 bases, with 10 bases lying between them. In germline, CDR1 is MNHEY, CDR2 SVGAGI. For the CDR3, the DNA is TGTGCCAGCAGTTTCAGGTTACCCACAGATACGCAGTATTTT. It translates to CASSFRLPTDTQYF.

This clone appeared a few times. The chain is built from TRBV28 and TRBJ2-7; D gene unclear. Trimming left V 7 bases short and J 0 bases short, with 19 bases between. CDR1 is MDHEN and CDR2 is SYDVKM in the germline V gene. CDR3 length: 16 amino acids. CDR3 loop: CASNYQWQRPSYEQYF. The CDR3 DNA is TGTGCCAGCAACTACCAGTGGCAGAGACCCTCCTACGAGCAGTACTTC.

This clone was detected a few times. This chain links TRBV11-2 with TRBJ2-7, with a weak D call TRBD1 (5 bases). V lost 0 bases, J lost 2 bases, and 11 bases lay in between. Germline V lookup: CDR1 SGHAT, CDR2 FQNNGV. This CDR3 contains 15 residues. CDR3: CASSLDQGSTYEQYF. In DNA, the CDR3 is TGTGCCAGCAGCTTAGATCAGGGCAGCACCTACGAGCAGTACTTC.

V gene TRBV2 combines with J gene TRBJ2-1; 9 positions match TRBD2. The CDR3 covers 15 residues. After removal of 4 bases from V and 5 bases from J, the junction contained 6 bases not matched to a gene. CDR1 is SNHLY, CDR2 FYNNEI, per germline. CDR3 residues: CASSAGTSPDNEQFF. CDR3 in DNA: TGTGCCAGCAGTGCGGGGACTAGCCCCGACAATGAGCAGTTCTTC.

V is TRBV19 and J is TRBJ2-7, with D maybe TRBD2 (7 bases). V gave up 6 bases and J gave up 0 bases, with 12 bases separating them. CDR1 LNHDA and CDR2 SQIVND come from the germline V gene (reference sequence). The length of the CDR3 is 14 residues. CDR3 protein: CASRGGPLSYEQYF. The CDR3 coding sequence is TGTGCCAGTAGGGGGGGGCCCCTCTCCTACGAGCAGTACTTC.

The V and J genes are TRBV6-5 and TRBJ2-4; possible D gene TRBD2, 6 bases. This CDR3 spans 15 amino acids. Per the germline V gene, CDR1 is MNHEY and CDR2 is SVGAGI. Trimming pared 4 bases from V and 1 base from J, leaving 11 bases between. The CDR3 protein is CASSSLAGAKNIQYF. CDR3 nucleotide sequence: TGTGCCAGCAGTTCTCTTGCGGGGGCCAAAAACATTCAGTACTTC.

The chain links TRBV5-4 to TRBJ2-5, with TRBD2 matching 8 bases. The CDR3 loop spans 13 amino acids. The germline gives CDR1 SGHNT, CDR2 YYREEE (reference sequence). V trimming: 2 bases; J trimming: 5 bases; junction bases outside the gene matches: 2. DNA for the CDR3: TGTGCCAGCAGCTTCCGGGGGGGGGAGACCCAGTACTTC. Translation: CASSFRGGETQYF.

This clone was seen a few times. The chain couples TRBV30 to TRBJ1-5; TRBD1 aligns across 7 bases. In germline, CDR1 is GTSNPN, CDR2 SVGIG (reference sequence). J gave up 1 base and V 0 bases, and 9 bases lay outside the gene matches. The CDR3 length is 17 residues. The CDR3 protein is CAWSVGGPTGSNQPQHF. The CDR3, as DNA: TGTGCCTGGAGTGTAGGGGGCCCGACAGGGAGCAATCAGCCCCAGCATTTT.

The rearrangement uses TRBV5-1 and TRBJ2-5, with D possibly matching TRBD2 (7 bases). Trimming shortened V by 4 bases and J by 5 bases, and 21 bases separated the two germline ends. This CDR3 is 16 amino acids long. Germline-derived CDR1 and CDR2 are SGHRS and YFSETQ. Here the CDR3 DNA reads TGCGCCAGCAGCCCCCCACAGGGAAGGGGGGGGGAGACCCAGTACTTC. It specifies CASSPPQGRGGETQYF.

This chain uses TRBV2 with TRBJ2-1; a possible D gene is TRBD1 (6 bases). CDR1 is SNHLY and CDR2 is FYNNEI in the germline V gene. There are 14 residues in the CDR3. The V gene lost 10 bases and the J gene lost 4 bases, with 17 bases spanning the gap. The DNA for the CDR3 is TGTGCCACTAGGGCCGGGACATCTTACAATGAGCAGTTCTTC. This gives the protein CATRAGTSYNEQFF.

The chain recombines TRBV5-6 with TRBJ2-7, with TRBD1 matching 11 bases. This CDR3 comprises 14 residues. Trimming cost V 7 bases and J 4 bases; bases outside gene matches: 7. Germline-derived CDR1 and CDR2 are SGHDT and YYEEEE. CDR3 in amino acids: CASGRDRGRYEQYF. The CDR3, as DNA: TGTGCCAGCGGACGGGACAGGGGGAGATACGAGCAGTACTTC.